The rows below give T cell receptor beta chains drawn from one sample of a study of cytomegalovirus exposure and HLA in healthy donors. Clones were read by immunoSEQ multiplex PCR, and TCRdb kept only the in-frame ones, dropping some. The sample lists approximately 160,000 clones, 75% to 90% occurring once. What was sequenced was PBMCs. The origin of the receptors is a woman younger than 30 in good health and CMV-seronegative. CDR3s include the opening cysteine and the closing phenylalanine or tryptophan.

V gene	J gene	CDR3 protein
TRBV4-1	TRBJ2-2	CASSQVTSGELFF
TRBV14	TRBJ2-5	CASSQDRGRETQYF
TRBV13	TRBJ2-5	CASSFWGQTNEETQYF
TRBV7-2	TRBJ1-1	CASSYSTGENTEAFF
TRBV6-6	TRBJ1-1	CASSSDRFGEAFF
TRBV5-5	TRBJ1-2	CASSLDRGVYYGYTF
TRBV27	TRBJ2-5	CASSFDSGVQETQYF
TRBV28	TRBJ1-6	CASSFYIGRATSPLHF
TRBV14	TRBJ2-3	CASSPTLGLPTQYF
TRBV28	TRBJ1-1	CASIQRQGSTEAFF
TRBV27	TRBJ2-1	CASSLVGLRYNEQFF